Each of the 8 T cell receptor beta chains below was sequenced from the same sample in a study of T-cell reconstitution after alpha-beta-depleted transplantation in children. TCRbeta library construction was performed incorporating unique molecular identifiers. TCRdb passed the PCR reads through MiXCR, listing each CDR3 protein once. The repertoire consists of 200,000 to 300,000 distinct CDR3 sequences, with roughly 24% occurring once and the leading ten covering more than 2%. The sequenced sample was PBMCs, obtained before TCRalphabeta/CD19-depleted stem cell transplant. Receptors originate from a girl between 2 and 10 years old with Fanconi anemia, due to receive a stem cell transplant.

Many counts were recorded for this clonotype. This chain links TRBV25-1 with TRBJ2-5; no reliable D call. V dropped 2 bases and J dropped 2 bases, with 9 bases sitting between them. The CDR3 has 14 amino acids. The germline V gene encodes CDR1 MGHDK and CDR2 SYGVNS. CDR3 coding DNA: TGTGCCAGCAGTGAACAGGTAGCTCAAGAGACCCAGTACTTC. It specifies CASSEQVAQETQYF.

This clonotype was recorded many times. The chain recombines TRBV7-6 with TRBJ2-2, with TRBD1 matching over 8 bases. This CDR3 has 17 amino acids. Germline trimming cut 2 bases from V and 5 bases from J; bases unmatched to any gene: 10. Per germline, CDR1 SGHVS and CDR2 FNYEAQ. CDR3 sequence: CASSLSKRRGQTGELFF. The CDR3 coding sequence is TGTGCCAGCAGCTTATCTAAACGCAGGGGGCAGACCGGGGAGCTGTTTTTT.

This clonotype was counted at least ten times. The chain employs TRBV5-1 and TRBJ1-2; D is possibly TRBD1 (6 bases). CDR3 length: 14 residues. Germline V gives CDR1 SGHRS, CDR2 YFSETQ. V dropped 4 bases and J dropped 4 bases, with 14 bases sitting between them. The CDR3 coding sequence is TGCGCCAGCAGCCTAACGACAGGCTCCTATGGCTACACCTTC. Protein sequence: CASSLTTGSYGYTF.

This clonotype was detected many times. The V and J genes are TRBV7-2 and TRBJ2-1, with 9 bases identical to TRBD2. Germline V gene data show CDR1 as SGHTA and CDR2 as FQGNSA. This CDR3 has 16 residues. The V segment lost 2 bases and the J segment 6 bases; nucleotides outside the gene matches: 8. The CDR3 sequence is CASSLMGPGLANEQFF. The CDR3 DNA is TGTGCCAGCAGCTTAATGGGTCCGGGACTAGCCAATGAGCAGTTCTTC.

This clonotype has a count of ten or more. The V and J genes are TRBV12-3 or TRBV12-4 and TRBJ2-1; D uncertain. There are 14 residues in the CDR3. V was cut by 2 bases and J by 7 bases, with 12 bases left in between. CDR3 loop: CASSLPGQVNEQFF. DNA for the CDR3: TGTGCCAGCAGTTTACCAGGCCAGGTGAATGAGCAGTTCTTC.

This clonotype was found many times. CDR3 loop: CASSELNWSTDTEEETQYF. DNA for the CDR3: TGTGCCAGCAGTGAACTAAACTGGAGTACGGACACCGAAGAAGAGACCCAGTACTTC. The chain links TRBV25-1 to TRBJ2-5; tentatively, D is TRBD1 (5 bases). This CDR3 comprises 19 residues. V dropped 2 bases and J dropped 3 bases, with 25 bases sitting between them. CDR1 is MGHDK, CDR2 SYGVNS, per germline.

On this clonotype itself: One end of the junction is discordant with germline, which a read error may explain. The chain carries TRBV9 and TRBJ2-5, with unresolved D. Germline V gives CDR1 SGDLS, CDR2 YYNGEE. The length of the CDR3 is 15 residues. The CDR3 region has the DNA TGTGCCAGCAGTGTAGGAGATTACTTAGGAGAGACCCAGTACTTC. Translated: CASSVGDYLGETQYF. Using reference TRBV9 and TRBJ2-5 for the parts outside the CDR3, the full variable domain is DSGVTQTPKHLITATGQRVTLRCSPRSGDLSVYWYQQSLDQGLQFLIQYYNGEERAKGNILERFSAQQFPDLHSELNLSSLELGDSALYFCASSVGDYLGETQYFGPGTRLLVL.

This clonotype was picked up many times. The V and J genes are TRBV5-1 and TRBJ2-1; 7 bases map to TRBD1. Germline CDR1 is SGHRS and CDR2 is YFSETQ. V lost 5 bases and J lost 15; bases outside the gene matches: 8. The CDR3 totals 11 residues. In DNA, the CDR3 is TGCGCCAGCAGTAACCGACAGGGTCTGTTCTTC. Translated: CASSNRQGLFF.